This T cell receptor (beta chain) was captured by sequencing in a study of T cell responses to AZD1222 COVID-19 vaccine. Study observations and caveats: The donor group comprised mostly white British people and more females; the analysis possibly underestimated clonal diversity. Spike was spanned by vaccine-associated CD4 TCRs, which were dominant at 160-218 and 743-854. Just six people given AZD1222 tested seropositive at baseline. Repertoires in all cases were sampled only once the peak T cell response had passed.

This CDR3 contains 15 residues. The junction had 1 base not matched to a gene; V was cut back by 1 base and J by 2 bases. Germline loops: CDR1 SGHKS, CDR2 YYEKEE (reference sequence). The assay was immunoSEQ multiplex PCR, and TCRdb's table has in-frame clones only and misses some. The sample lists around 180,000 clones, 90% to 95% occurring once. Concerning this clone: The antigen remains unidentified.

The clonotype was recovered from an adult who received the AZD1222 COVID-19 vaccine. This rearrangement joins TRBV5-5 to TRBJ2-1; 9 bases are a match to TRBD2. Sequenced here: peripheral blood, sampled 28 days after the second AZD1222 dose. The CDR3 protein is CASSLIAGAYNEQFF. CDR3 DNA: TGTGCCAGCAGCTTGATAGCGGGAGCCTACAATGAGCAGTTCTTC.